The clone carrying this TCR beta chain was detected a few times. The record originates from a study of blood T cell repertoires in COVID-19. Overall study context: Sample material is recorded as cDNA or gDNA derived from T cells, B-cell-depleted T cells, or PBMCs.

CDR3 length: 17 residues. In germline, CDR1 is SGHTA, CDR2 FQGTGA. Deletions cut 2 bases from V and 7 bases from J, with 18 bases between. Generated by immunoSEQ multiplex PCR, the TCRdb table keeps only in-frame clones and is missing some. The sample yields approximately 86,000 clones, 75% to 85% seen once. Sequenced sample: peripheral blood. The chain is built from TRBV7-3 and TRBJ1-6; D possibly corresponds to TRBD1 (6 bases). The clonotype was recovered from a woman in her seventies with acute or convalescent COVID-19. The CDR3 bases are TGTGCCAGCAGCTTAGGGCATGTCAGGGGCGGCAATTCACCCCTCCACTTT. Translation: CASSLGHVRGGNSPLHF.